These 11 T cell receptor beta chains were all obtained from the same sample, sequenced in a study of blood T cell repertoires in COVID-19. Profiled with immunoSEQ multiplex PCR; TCRdb holds only in-frame clones, not every one. This sample has fewer than 180,000 clones; 75% to 90% occur once, and the top ten carry less than 2.5%. The sequenced sample was peripheral blood. Every receptor here comes from a man aged 65-85 years with acute or convalescent COVID-19.

This clone was detected once. The V and J genes are TRBV28 and TRBJ2-1; 11 bases align to TRBD2. The germline gives CDR1 MDHEN, CDR2 SYDVKM. This CDR3 is 16 amino acids long. The junction had 15 bases not matched to a gene; V was cut back by 7 bases and J by 10 bases. The CDR3: CASTLRRASGGIEQFF. The CDR3 DNA reads as TGTGCCAGCACTTTGAGGCGGGCTAGCGGGGGGATAGAGCAGTTCTTC.

In this sample, this clone turned up a few times. This chain joins TRBV21-1 and TRBJ2-7; the table's D call, TRBD2, was not checked against the DNA. TRBV21-1 is noted as a pseudogene. The CDR3 spans 15 residues. As DNA, the CDR3 is TGTGCCAGCAGCAAAGTCTGTTTAGGCGGTTACGAGCAGTACTTC. Its translation is CASSKVCLGGYEQYF.

This rearrangement joins TRBV4-2 to TRBJ2-2, with TRBD2 matching over 11 bases. This CDR3 contains 18 residues. Trimming cost V 7 bases and J 5 bases; bases outside gene matches: 15. The germline V gene encodes CDR1 LGHNA and CDR2 YNFKEQ. The CDR3 region has the DNA TGTGCCAGCACCTCCGGGGTAGCGGGAGGGTTGGGAACCGGGGAGCTGTTTTTT. Its translation: CASTSGVAGGLGTGELFF.

The gene calls are TRBV29-1 and TRBJ2-3; 10 bases fit TRBD2. V was clipped by 4 bases and J by 0 bases; unmatched bases: 7. Germline-derived CDR1 and CDR2 are SQVTM and ANQGSEA. This CDR3 has 16 residues. In DNA, the CDR3 is TGCAGCGTTGGTGCCAGCGGGGGGGTTAGCACAGATACGCAGTATTTT. Protein: CSVGASGGVSTDTQYF.

There are a few counts of this clone. The chain carries TRBV27 and TRBJ1-4; D might be TRBD1 (6 bases). Germline V CDR1 and CDR2: MNHEY, SMNVEV (reference sequence). Trimming took off 6 bases at V and 10 bases at J, with 12 bases between the two ends. CDR3 length: 12 amino acids. The CDR3 nucleotides read TGTGCCAGCAGCAGGGACAAGGGAAAACTGTTTTTT. This gives the protein CASSRDKGKLFF.

V usage is TRBV5-1 and J usage is TRBJ1-1, with TRBD1 as a possible D gene (5 bases). Trimming shortened V by 2 bases and J by 2 bases, and 16 bases separated the two germline ends. This CDR3 is built from 16 residues. Per the germline V gene, CDR1 is SGHRS and CDR2 is YFSETQ. The DNA for the CDR3 is TGCGCCAGCAGCTTAACCCTTGCTCAGGGAAACACTGAAGCTTTCTTT. Protein sequence: CASSLTLAQGNTEAFF.

The chain is built from TRBV18 and TRBJ1-2, with 10 nucleotides matching TRBD1. V shed 5 bases and J 4 bases; nucleotides not matched to a gene: 4. This CDR3 region has 14 residues. Germline V gene data show CDR1 as KGHSH and CDR2 as LQKENI. The CDR3 loop reads CASSTGTGAYGYTF. DNA for the CDR3: TGTGCCAGCTCAACCGGGACAGGGGCCTATGGCTACACCTTC. The variable domain in full, with the rest retrieved from reference TRBV18 and TRBJ1-2, is NAGVMQNPRHLVRRRGQEARLRCSPMKGHSHVYWYRQLPEEGLKFMVYLQKENIIDESGMPKERFSAEFPKEGPSILRIQQVVRGDSAAYFCASSTGTGAYGYTFGSGTRLTVV.

The sample holds a few counts of this clone. The CDR3 coding sequence is TGTGCCAGCAGCTTAGGAGGGACTAGCGGGAGCAACGAGCAGTACTTC. It yields the protein CASSLGGTSGSNEQYF. The chain links TRBV11-3 to TRBJ2-7, with 14 nucleotides matching TRBD2. Germline V gives CDR1 SGHNT, CDR2 YENEEA. The CDR3 covers 16 residues. V was pared by 1 base and J by 5 bases, with 4 bases of the junction left unmatched.

This clone was detected many times. V and J are TRBV24-1 and TRBJ2-1; a weak D match, TRBD2 (5 bases). This CDR3 region has 16 residues. V lost 3 bases and J 0 bases, leaving 11 bases between the germline ends. In germline, CDR1 is KGHDR, CDR2 SFDVKD. The CDR3 spells CATSDTGSGSYNEQFF. As DNA, the CDR3 is TGTGCCACCAGTGATACGGGGTCTGGCTCCTACAATGAGCAGTTCTTC.

The rearrangement links TRBV11-2 to TRBJ2-7; 10 nucleotides match TRBD2. The CDR3 spans 17 residues. CDR1 is SGHAT and CDR2 is FQNNGV in the germline V gene. V shed 5 bases and J 7 bases; nucleotides not matched to a gene: 17. CDR3 in DNA: TGTGCCAGCAGCCCTCAATGGGCTAGCGGGAGCCTGGGGGAGCAGTACTTC. Amino acids: CASSPQWASGSLGEQYF.

V usage is TRBV15 and J usage is TRBJ1-2; TRBD1 agrees at 8 bases. The CDR3 contains 14 residues. Germline trimming cut 0 bases from V and 7 bases from J; bases unmatched to any gene: 4. Germline CDR1 is LNHNV and CDR2 is YYDKDF (reference sequence). In nucleotides, the CDR3 is TGTGCCACCAGCAGAGAGACAGGGGTGTCTGGCTACACCTTC. It translates to CATSRETGVSGYTF.